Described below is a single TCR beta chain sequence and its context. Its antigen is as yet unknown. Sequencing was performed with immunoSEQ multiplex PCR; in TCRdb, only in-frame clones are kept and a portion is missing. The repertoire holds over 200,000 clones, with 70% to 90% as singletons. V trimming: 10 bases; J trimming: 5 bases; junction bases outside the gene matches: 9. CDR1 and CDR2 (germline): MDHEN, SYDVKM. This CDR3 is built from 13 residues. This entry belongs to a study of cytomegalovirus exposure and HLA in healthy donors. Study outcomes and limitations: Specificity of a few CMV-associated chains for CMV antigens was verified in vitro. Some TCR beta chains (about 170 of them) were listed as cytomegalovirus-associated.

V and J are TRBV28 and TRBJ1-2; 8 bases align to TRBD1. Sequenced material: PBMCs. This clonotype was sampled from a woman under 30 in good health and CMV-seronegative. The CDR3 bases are TGTGCCACCGACAGGGGAGGCGGTTATGGCTACACCTTC. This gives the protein CATDRGGGYGYTF.